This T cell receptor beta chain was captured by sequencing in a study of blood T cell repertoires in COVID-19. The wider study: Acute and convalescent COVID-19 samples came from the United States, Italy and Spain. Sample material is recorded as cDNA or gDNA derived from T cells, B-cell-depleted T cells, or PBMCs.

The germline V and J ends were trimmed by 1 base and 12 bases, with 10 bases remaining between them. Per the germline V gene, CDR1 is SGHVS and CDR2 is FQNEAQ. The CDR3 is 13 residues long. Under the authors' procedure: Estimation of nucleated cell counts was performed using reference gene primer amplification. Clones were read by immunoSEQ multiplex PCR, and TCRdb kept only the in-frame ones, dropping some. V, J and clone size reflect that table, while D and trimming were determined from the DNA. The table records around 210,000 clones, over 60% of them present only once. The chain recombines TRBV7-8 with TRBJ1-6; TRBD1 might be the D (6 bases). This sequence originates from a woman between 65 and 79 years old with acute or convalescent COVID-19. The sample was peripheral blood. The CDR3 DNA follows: TGTGCCAGCAGCTTAGTACAGGGTGGACCCCTCCACTTT. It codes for CASSLVQGGPLHF. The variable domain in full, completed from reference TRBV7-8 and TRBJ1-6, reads GAGVSQSPRYKVAKRGQDVALRCDPISGHVSLFWYQQALGQGPEFLTYFQNEAQLDKSGLPSDRFFAERPEGSVSTLKIQRTQQEDSAVYLCASSLVQGGPLHFGNGTRLTVT.